The 27 T cell receptor beta chains below all came from one sample that was sequenced in a study of shared clonotypes between healthy human individuals. Repertoires were generated with immunoSEQ multiplex PCR, while TCRdb's copy carries only in-frame clones and drops some. The table lists about 770,000 clones, 72% of them singletons. The sample taken for sequencing was memory CD4+ T cells sorted from blood. Stated subset: CD45RA-negative fraction. The receptors were sampled from a woman aged 25 to 39 in good health.

J is TRBJ2-5 and V is TRBV9; TRBD2 matches at 7 bases. Germline lookup yields CDR1 SGDLS and CDR2 YYNGEE. The CDR3 runs 16 residues. Trimming cost V 0 bases and J 2 bases; bases outside gene matches: 7. The DNA for the CDR3 is TGTGCCAGCAGCGTAGGGTCTAGCGGATTACAAGAGACCCAGTACTTC. Protein product: CASSVGSSGLQETQYF. Using reference TRBV9 and TRBJ2-5 for the parts outside the CDR3, the full variable domain is DSGVTQTPKHLITATGQRVTLRCSPRSGDLSVYWYQQSLDQGLQFLIQYYNGEERAKGNILERFSAQQFPDLHSELNLSSLELGDSALYFCASSVGSSGLQETQYFGPGTRLLVL.

This clone was recorded only once. This chain joins TRBV5-8 and TRBJ1-1; 8 bases are shared with TRBD1. The trim removed 4 bases at V and 10 bases at J, leaving 6 bases unmatched. The germline CDR1 and CDR2 sequences are SGHTS and YDEGEE. CDR3 size: 12 residues. The CDR3 here is CASSTGTGGAFF. CDR3 DNA: TGTGCCAGCAGCACCGGGACAGGCGGAGCTTTCTTT. Complete variable domain (other parts from reference TRBV5-8 and TRBJ1-1): EAGVTQSPTHLIKTRGQQATLRCSPISGHTSVYWYQQALGLGLQFLLWYDEGEERNRGNFPPRFSGRQFPNYSSELNVNALELEDSALYLCASSTGTGGAFFGQGTRLTVV.

This rearrangement joins TRBV5-1 to TRBJ2-3; TRBD2 matches at 8 bases. Per germline, CDR1 SGHRS and CDR2 YFSETQ. V lost 4 bases to trimming and J lost 0 bases; unmatched junction nucleotides: 7. CDR3 length equals 16 residues. In nucleotides, the CDR3 is TGCGCCAGCAGCGCCAGCGGGAGACCTAGCACAGATACGCAGTATTTT. Protein sequence: CASSASGRPSTDTQYF.

This clone has more than one count but fewer than ten. V and J are TRBV28 and TRBJ1-2; unclear D gene. Germline V gene sequence: CDR1 MDHEN, CDR2 SYDVKM. The CDR3 runs 11 residues. The V end was cut by 5 bases, the J end by 8 bases, with 9 bases between. The CDR3 nucleotides read TGTGCCAGCAGTGAGGGAGGCGGCTACACCTTC. Translation: CASSEGGGYTF.

V and J are TRBV29-1 and TRBJ2-7, with D uncertain. The CDR3 loop spans 12 amino acids. Germline values: CDR1 SQVTM, CDR2 ANQGSEA. The V and J ends lost 2 bases and 1 base respectively, with 6 bases between them. CDR3 loop: CSVERGSYEQYF. In nucleotides, the CDR3 is TGCAGCGTTGAACGAGGATCCTACGAGCAGTACTTC.

The rearrangement uses TRBV19 and TRBJ2-6; D unresolved. The CDR3 loop spans 14 amino acids. Trimming took off 3 bases at V and 2 bases at J, with 5 bases between the two ends. Germline-derived CDR1 and CDR2 are LNHDA and SQIVND (reference sequence). The DNA for the CDR3 is TGTGCCAGTAGTATCCAGGCTGGGGCCAACGTCCTGACTTTC. It specifies CASSIQAGANVLTF.

The V and J genes are TRBV27 and TRBJ1-2, with D perhaps matching TRBD1 (6 bases). In germline, CDR1 is MNHEY, CDR2 SMNVEV (reference sequence). CDR3 length: 14 amino acids. With 7 bases removed from V and 7 bases from J, the gap between germline ends came to 19 bases. DNA of the CDR3: TGTGCCAGCAAAAAGGGAGCAGGGGCGCTTGGCTACACCTTC. Encoded protein: CASKKGAGALGYTF.

This clone has a handful of counts. This rearrangement joins TRBV7-3 to TRBJ2-6; D perhaps matches TRBD1 (5 bases). Germline V gene data show CDR1 as SGHTA and CDR2 as FQGTGA. Trimming took 1 base from V and 4 from J, leaving 14 bases between them. CDR3 size: 17 residues. The CDR3 sequence is CASSLRGGNPGANVLTF. DNA of the CDR3: TGTGCCAGCAGCTTAAGGGGCGGCAACCCCGGGGCCAACGTCCTGACTTTC.

V and J are TRBV11-2 and TRBJ1-4; D gene ambiguous. Germline V gives CDR1 SGHAT, CDR2 FQNNGV. The V and J ends lost 2 bases and 0 bases respectively, with 7 bases between them. The CDR3 length is 15 residues. CDR3 sequence reads: CASSLKAATNEKLFF. In DNA, the CDR3 is TGTGCCAGCAGCTTAAAGGCAGCAACTAATGAAAAACTGTTTTTT.

The chain joins TRBV25-1 to TRBJ2-4; TRBD1 matches at 8 bases. The germline gives CDR1 MGHDK, CDR2 SYGVNS. V dropped 9 bases and J dropped 10; count of bases not matched to a gene: 11. The CDR3 spans 13 residues. The CDR3 spells CASTDDRGRIQYF. As DNA, the CDR3 is TGTGCCAGTACAGACGACAGGGGACGAATTCAGTACTTC.

The chain is built from TRBV28 and TRBJ1-1; D ambiguous. Germline V gives CDR1 MDHEN, CDR2 SYDVKM. The CDR3 covers 14 residues. Trimming pared 7 bases from V and 6 bases from J, leaving 18 bases between. DNA of the CDR3: TGTGCCAGCAAGTTCGTCTCCCCAAGCGCTGAAGCTTTCTTT. Encoded protein: CASKFVSPSAEAFF.

The V call is TRBV11-3, the J call TRBJ2-1; tentatively, D is TRBD2 (5 bases). The CDR3 is 15 residues long. Per the germline V gene, CDR1 is SGHNT and CDR2 is YENEEA. The V end lost 1 base, the J end lost 6 bases, and 13 bases lay between the germline ends. The CDR3 loop is CASSLAGGESNEQFF. The DNA for the CDR3 is TGTGCCAGCAGCTTAGCTGGTGGGGAGAGCAATGAGCAGTTCTTC.

The CDR3 DNA is TGTGCCAGCAGCTTGGGGTCGGGACCCGCAGAGACCCAGTACTTC. Translating it yields CASSLGSGPAETQYF. The chain recombines TRBV5-4 with TRBJ2-5; D may match TRBD1 or TRBD2 (5 bases each). Germline assignment: CDR1 SGHNT and CDR2 YYREEE (reference sequence). Deletions cut 0 bases from V and 4 bases from J, with 13 bases between. CDR3 length equals 15 residues.

The chain carries TRBV5-8 and TRBJ2-1, with D perhaps matching TRBD2 (5 bases). V was trimmed by 0 bases and J by 7 bases, leaving 17 bases between them. Per the germline V gene, CDR1 is SGHTS and CDR2 is YDEGEE. This CDR3 is 16 amino acids long. In DNA form, the CDR3 reads TGTGCCAGCAGCTTGGTCGGAGCGGCTTTGGAAAATGAGCAGTTCTTC. It codes for CASSLVGAALENEQFF. The full variable domain, in which reference TRBV5-8 and TRBJ2-1 provide the parts outside the CDR3, is EAGVTQSPTHLIKTRGQQATLRCSPISGHTSVYWYQQALGLGLQFLLWYDEGEERNRGNFPPRFSGRQFPNYSSELNVNALELEDSALYLCASSLVGAALENEQFFGPGTRLTVL.

The chain joins TRBV7-9 to TRBJ2-6; D not resolved. This CDR3 spans 17 amino acids. V gave up 1 base and J gave up 0 bases, with 10 bases separating them. From germline, CDR1 is SEHNR and CDR2 FQNEAQ (reference sequence). CDR3 region: CASSLEGAYSGANVLTF. CDR3 DNA: TGTGCCAGCAGCTTAGAGGGTGCGTACTCTGGGGCCAACGTCCTGACTTTC.

The gene calls are TRBV2 and TRBJ1-4; 7 bases map to TRBD1. In germline, CDR1 is SNHLY, CDR2 FYNNEI. The CDR3 runs 15 residues. V lost 2 bases to trimming and J lost 4 bases; unmatched junction nucleotides: 4. The CDR3 sequence is CASSETGTDNEKLFF. CDR3 sequence (DNA): TGTGCCAGCAGTGAAACCGGGACAGATAATGAAAAACTGTTTTTT.

This clone came up many times. The genes are TRBV2 and TRBJ1-2; D gene uncertain. V was trimmed by 3 bases and J by 1 base, leaving 9 bases between them. There are 14 residues in the CDR3. Looked up from germline, CDR1 is SNHLY and CDR2 is FYNNEI. CDR3 nucleotides: TGTGCCAGCAGTGATCAGCTAGTTAACTATGGCTACACCTTC. This encodes CASSDQLVNYGYTF.

This sequence joins TRBV30 and TRBJ1-4, with D uncertain. Germline lookup yields CDR1 GTSNPN and CDR2 SVGIG (reference sequence). The CDR3 totals 12 residues. Between the trimmed V and J ends, which lost 0 bases and 11 bases, there was a span of 10 bases. CDR3 bases: TGTGCCTGGAGTGTGTCAGCGGACAAACTGTTTTTT. Encoded protein: CAWSVSADKLFF.

This chain connects TRBV21-1 to TRBJ1-4; TRBD1, the D gene given by the table, was not confirmed from the DNA. TRBV21-1 counts as a pseudogene. The CDR3 has 18 amino acids. The CDR3 nucleotides are TGTGCCAGCATAATGGGACAGGGGCTCTTGGCAGGTAATGAAAAACTGTTTTTT. Its translation is CASIMGQGLLAGNEKLFF.

The rearrangement links TRBV29-1 to TRBJ2-1; 11 bases are shared with TRBD2. Trimming at V came to 3 bases and at J to 7 bases, leaving 17 bases not matched to a gene. The CDR3 has 18 residues. Germline V gene lookup returns CDR1 SQVTM and CDR2 ANQGSEA. The CDR3 nucleotides are TGCAGCGTTGAGGGGCCGCGACTAGCGGGGATGGGTAAGAATGAGCAGTTCTTC. Protein sequence: CSVEGPRLAGMGKNEQFF.

This clone appeared a few times. The V gene is TRBV18, the J gene TRBJ1-4; D may be TRBD1 (6 bases). This CDR3 spans 15 amino acids. CDR1 KGHSH and CDR2 LQKENI come from the germline V gene. V was shortened by 4 bases and J by 8 bases, with 17 bases between the two germline ends. The chain's CDR3 is CASSRAAGVGEKLFF. The CDR3 nucleotides read TGTGCCAGCTCACGTGCCGCAGGGGTGGGCGAAAAACTGTTTTTT.

The V and J genes are TRBV9 and TRBJ2-1; 9 nucleotides match TRBD2. The CDR3 consists of 16 residues. J was trimmed by 5 bases and V by 4 bases; bases with no gene match: 10. CDR1 and CDR2 from the germline V gene are SGDLS and YYNGEE. The CDR3 spells CASSTHSGSVNNEQFF. CDR3 coding DNA: TGTGCCAGCAGCACCCATAGCGGGAGTGTCAACAATGAGCAGTTCTTC.

The gene calls are TRBV7-2 and TRBJ2-3; 11 nucleotides agree with TRBD2. CDR1 SGHTA and CDR2 FQGNSA come from the germline V gene. The CDR3 loop spans 15 amino acids. The V gene end was trimmed by 4 bases and the J gene end by 5 bases; junction bases not matched to a gene: 5. CDR3 amino acids: CASSSVSGRGDTQYF. CDR3 DNA: TGTGCCAGCAGCTCCGTTAGCGGGAGGGGAGATACGCAGTATTTT.

This clone was observed once. The chain is built from TRBV6-5 and TRBJ1-1; D is undetermined. This CDR3 has 16 amino acids. The V and J ends lost 3 bases and 3 bases respectively, with 17 bases between them. Germline assignment: CDR1 MNHEY and CDR2 SVGAGI. The DNA of the CDR3 is TGTGCCAGCAGTTATAGTAGGGTATTTCAGGACACTGAAGCTTTCTTT. It is translated as CASSYSRVFQDTEAFF.

This clone has only a few counts. The chain links TRBV21-1 to TRBJ2-7; TRBD1 was called by the table and not checked on the DNA. TRBV21-1 is an annotated pseudogene. This CDR3 region has 12 residues. In DNA form, the CDR3 reads TGTGCGAACAGGGTCCCTTCCTACGAGCAGTACTTC. Translating it yields CANRVPSYEQYF.

The gene calls are TRBV28 and TRBJ2-2; 9 nucleotides agree with TRBD1. Trimming removed 3 bases from V and 6 bases from J; junction bases left unmatched: 5. Germline values: CDR1 MDHEN, CDR2 SYDVKM. This CDR3 comprises 15 residues. The CDR3 loop is CASSLGTGSPGELFF. CDR3 DNA sequence: TGTGCCAGCAGTTTGGGGACAGGGTCACCCGGGGAGCTGTTTTTT.

This chain uses TRBV28 with TRBJ1-5; 10 bases agree with TRBD1. In germline, CDR1 is MDHEN, CDR2 SYDVKM. V was clipped by 3 bases and J by 5 bases; unmatched bases: 7. The CDR3 totals 16 residues. The CDR3 spells CASSFSGQGRHQPQHF. In DNA form, the CDR3 reads TGTGCCAGCAGTTTCTCGGGACAGGGGAGGCATCAGCCCCAGCATTTT.